This TCR beta chain originates from a study of identical twins. There are 15 residues in the CDR3. With V trimmed by 6 bases and J by 1 base, 7 bases remained unmatched. Looked up from germline, CDR1 is LNHDA and CDR2 is SQIVND (reference sequence). One entry per CDR3 protein results from TCRdb running MiXCR on the 5' RACE reads. The sample lists around 570,000 distinct CDR3 sequences, nearly 10% occurring once. These sequences were also reported in another study, on yellow fever vaccine responses in identical twins.

This receptor was identified in a woman under 30 in good health. Sequencing was done on a sample of PBMCs. The gene calls are TRBV19 and TRBJ1-1, with TRBD1 matching 8 bases. The CDR3 DNA sequence: TGTGCCAGTAGGCGCGGGACAGGAGGGAACACTGAAGCTTTCTTT. Translated, it gives CASRRGTGGNTEAFF.